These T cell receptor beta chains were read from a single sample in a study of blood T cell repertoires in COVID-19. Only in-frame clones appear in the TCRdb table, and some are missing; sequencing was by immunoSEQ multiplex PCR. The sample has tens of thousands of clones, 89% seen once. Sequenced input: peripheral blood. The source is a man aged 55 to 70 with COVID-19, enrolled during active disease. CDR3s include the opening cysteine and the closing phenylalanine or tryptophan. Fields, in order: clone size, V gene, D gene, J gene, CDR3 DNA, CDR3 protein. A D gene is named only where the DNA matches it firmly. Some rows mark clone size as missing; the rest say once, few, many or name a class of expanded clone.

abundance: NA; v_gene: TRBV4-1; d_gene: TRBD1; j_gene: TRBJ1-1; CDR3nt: TGCGCCAGTGGAAAGACAGGGGCCACTGAAGCTTTCTTT; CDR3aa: CASGKTGATEAFF
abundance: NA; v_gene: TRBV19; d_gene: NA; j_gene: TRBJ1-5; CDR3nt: TGTGCCACTGGCGGGGGCCCTAGCAATCAGCCCCAGCATTTT; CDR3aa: CATGGGPSNQPQHF
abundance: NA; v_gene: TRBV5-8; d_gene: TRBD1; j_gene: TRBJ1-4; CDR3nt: TGTGCCAGCAGCTTGTACGGGACAGGGGATGAAAAACTGTTTTTT; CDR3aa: CASSLYGTGDEKLFF
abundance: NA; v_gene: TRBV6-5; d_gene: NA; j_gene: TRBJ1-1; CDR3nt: TGTGCCAGCAGGACAGGTGGCGAAGCTTTCTTT; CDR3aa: CASRTGGEAFF
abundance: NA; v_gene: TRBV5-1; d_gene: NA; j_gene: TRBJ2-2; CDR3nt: TGCGCCAGCAGCTTCGACACCGGGGAGCTGTTTTTT; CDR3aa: CASSFDTGELFF
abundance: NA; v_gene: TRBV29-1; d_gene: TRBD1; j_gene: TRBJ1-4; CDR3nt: TGCAGCGTTGACAGGGGGGATGAAAAACTGTTTTTT; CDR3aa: CSVDRGDEKLFF
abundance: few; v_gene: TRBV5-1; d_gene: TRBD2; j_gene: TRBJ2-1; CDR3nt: TGCGCCAGCAGCTTTAAGGGACTAGCGGGAGGGAGATCCTACAATGAGCAGTTCTTC; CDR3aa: CASSFKGLAGGRSYNEQFF
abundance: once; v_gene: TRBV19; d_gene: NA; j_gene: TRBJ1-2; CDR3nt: TGTGCCAGTAGCCCCGCCGGAGGGAGCGGCTACACCTTC; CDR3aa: CASSPAGGSGYTF
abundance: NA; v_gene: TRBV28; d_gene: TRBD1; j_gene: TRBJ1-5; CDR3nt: TGTGCCAGCACCGACAGGGTCGGGGGGCCCCAGCATTTT; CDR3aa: CASTDRVGGPQHF
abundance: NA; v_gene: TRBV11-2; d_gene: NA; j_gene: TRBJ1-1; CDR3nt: TGTGCCAGCAGCCTATTCCCCACTCAGGGGAGGGGCACTGAAGCTTTCTTT; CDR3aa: CASSLFPTQGRGTEAFF
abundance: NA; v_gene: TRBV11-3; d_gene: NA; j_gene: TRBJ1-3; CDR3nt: TGTGCCAGCAGCTTATTCGGTGGAAACACCATATATTTT; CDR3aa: CASSLFGGNTIYF
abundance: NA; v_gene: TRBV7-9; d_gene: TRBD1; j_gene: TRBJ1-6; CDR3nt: TGTGCCAGCAGCAGAGGACAGGGTAATAATTCACCCCTCCACTTT; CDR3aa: CASSRGQGNNSPLHF
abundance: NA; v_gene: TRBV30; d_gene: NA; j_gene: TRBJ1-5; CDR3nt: TGTGCCTGGAGTGTACGACAATCGGCCCAGCATTTT; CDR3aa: CAWSVRQSAQHF
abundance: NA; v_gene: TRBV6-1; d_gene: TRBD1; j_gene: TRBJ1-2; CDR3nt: TGTGCCAGCAGTGAAGCGGGGACAGTAAATGGCTACACCTTC; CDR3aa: CASSEAGTVNGYTF
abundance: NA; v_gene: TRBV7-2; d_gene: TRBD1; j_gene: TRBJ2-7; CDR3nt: TGTGCCAGCAGATCTGGGACAGCCTCCTACGAGCAGTACTTC; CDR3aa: CASRSGTASYEQYF
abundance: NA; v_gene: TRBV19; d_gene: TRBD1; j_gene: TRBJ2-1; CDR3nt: TGTGCCAGTAGTTACTCCGGGACAGGGGCGTACAATGAGCAGTTCTTC; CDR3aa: CASSYSGTGAYNEQFF
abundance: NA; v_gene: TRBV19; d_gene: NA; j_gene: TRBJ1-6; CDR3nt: TGTGCCAGTAGTATCAATTCGGGGGATAATTCACCCCTCCACTTT; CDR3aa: CASSINSGDNSPLHF
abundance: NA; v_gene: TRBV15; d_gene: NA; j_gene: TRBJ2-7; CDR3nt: TGTGCCACCAGCAGAGAAACCGATAGCTCCTACGAGCAGTACTTC; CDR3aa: CATSRETDSSYEQYF
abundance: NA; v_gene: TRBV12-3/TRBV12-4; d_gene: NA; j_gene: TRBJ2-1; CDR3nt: TGTGCCAGCAGCTCGGGAGTGGGGAATGAGCAGTTCTTC; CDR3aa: CASSSGVGNEQFF
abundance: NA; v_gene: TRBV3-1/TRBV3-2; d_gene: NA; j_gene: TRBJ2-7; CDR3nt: TGTGCCAGCAGCCAACCAAGAGCCTTCTCCTACGAGCAGTACTTC; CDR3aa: CASSQPRAFSYEQYF
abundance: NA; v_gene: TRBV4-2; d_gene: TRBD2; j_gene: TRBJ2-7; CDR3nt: TGTGCCAGCAGCCAAGACTTCCGGGAGGACCTTTCCTACGAGCAGTACTTC; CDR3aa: CASSQDFREDLSYEQYF
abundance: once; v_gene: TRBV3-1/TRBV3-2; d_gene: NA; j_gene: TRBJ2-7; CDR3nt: TGTGCCAGCAGCACGAAATCGGTTTCTCCCTCCTACGAGCAGTACTTC; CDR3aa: CASSTKSVSPSYEQYF
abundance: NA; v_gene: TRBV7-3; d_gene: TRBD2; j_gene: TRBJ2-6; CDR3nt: TGTGCCAGCAGCCCGCACTACGCGGGAGGTCCCACTGGGGCCAACGTCCTGACTTTC; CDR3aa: CASSPHYAGGPTGANVLTF
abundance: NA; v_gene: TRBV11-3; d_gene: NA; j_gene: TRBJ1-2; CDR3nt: TGTGCCAGCAGCTTAAACAGGGCGAACTATGGCTACACCTTC; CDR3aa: CASSLNRANYGYTF
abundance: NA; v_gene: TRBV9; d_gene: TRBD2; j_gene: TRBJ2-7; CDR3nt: TGTGCCAGCAGCGGGCAGCGGGAGGGATACGAGCAGTACTTC; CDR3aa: CASSGQREGYEQYF
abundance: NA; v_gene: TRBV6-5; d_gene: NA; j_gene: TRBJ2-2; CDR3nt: TGTGCCAGCAGTTACTCGGTCTCCCCGGGGACCGGGGAGCTGTTTTTT; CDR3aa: CASSYSVSPGTGELFF
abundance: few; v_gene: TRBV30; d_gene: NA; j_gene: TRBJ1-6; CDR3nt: TGTGCCTGGACGCCCAGGGGTGATTCACCCCTCCACTTT; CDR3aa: CAWTPRGDSPLHF
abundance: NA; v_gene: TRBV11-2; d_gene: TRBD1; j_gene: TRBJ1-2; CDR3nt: TGTGCCAGCAGCTTATGGGTCCCCGGGACAGGGGGCCACTATGGCTACACCTTC; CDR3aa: CASSLWVPGTGGHYGYTF
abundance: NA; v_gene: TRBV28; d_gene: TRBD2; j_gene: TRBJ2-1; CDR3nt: TGTGCCAGCAGTTTCCGTCGTCGGGGGGGCAATGAGCAGTTCTTC; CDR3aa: CASSFRRRGGNEQFF
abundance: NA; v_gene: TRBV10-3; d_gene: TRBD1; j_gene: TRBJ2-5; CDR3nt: TGTGCCATCAGTGAGTCGACAGGGGATCGAGGAGAGACCCAGTACTTC; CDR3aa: CAISESTGDRGETQYF
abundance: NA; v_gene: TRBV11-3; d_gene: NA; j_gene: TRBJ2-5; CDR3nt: TGTGCCAGCAGCTTAGGCGGGAACCAAGAGACCCAGTACTTC; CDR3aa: CASSLGGNQETQYF